The 15 T cell receptor beta chains reported below all come from one sample, sequenced in a study of prognosis after radiotherapy for stage I lung cancer. Researchers used two-round multiplex PCR to amplify TCR beta CDR3 starting from genomic DNA. The first PCR round targeted every TRBV and TRBJ gene with specific primers. TCRdb reanalysed the multiplex PCR reads using MiXCR and keeps one entry per CDR3 protein. Altogether tens of thousands of distinct CDR3 sequences are present, 26% being singletons, with the ten largest covering about 7.5%. Material: PBMCs, obtained before or after stereotactic body radiation therapy (not recorded which). Every receptor here comes from a donor aged 50 or older with non-small cell lung cancer.

This clonotype was counted at least ten times. The CDR3 DNA follows: TGTGCCAGTAGTATCGGGTCAACAACTAGGAACAATCAGCCCCAGCATTTT. Residues: CASSIGSTTRNNQPQHF. The V gene is TRBV19, the J gene TRBJ1-5, with no clear D. The CDR3 is made up of 17 amino acids. V was shortened by 3 bases and J by 3 bases, with 18 bases between the two germline ends. Germline V lookup: CDR1 LNHDA, CDR2 SQIVND (reference sequence).

This clonotype was seen ten or more times. V and J are TRBV12-3 or TRBV12-4 and TRBJ1-2; 7 nucleotides line up with TRBD1. V lost 5 bases and J lost 11; bases outside the gene matches: 5. This CDR3 region has 11 residues. The chain's CDR3 is CASSARQGYTF. In DNA, the CDR3 is TGTGCCAGCAGTGCCAGACAGGGTTACACCTTC.

Of note for this clonotype: The junction shows a germline mismatch at one end, possibly a read error. The V call is TRBV6-2 or TRBV6-3, the J call TRBJ2-1; the D call may be TRBD1 or TRBD2 (5 bases each). There are 17 residues in the CDR3. Germline CDR1 and CDR2: MNHEY and SVGEGT. CDR3 region: CVSSEPLRDGRRKEQFF. CDR3 in DNA: TGTGTCAGCAGTGAACCTCTTCGGGACGGCCGCCGGAAGGAGCAGTTCTTC.

This clonotype was counted ten times or more. V is TRBV6-1 and J is TRBJ1-4; D is uncertain. The V end was cut by 3 bases, the J end by 5 bases, with 7 bases between. Germline loops: CDR1 MNHNS, CDR2 SASEGT. The length of the CDR3 is 13 residues. CDR3 sequence reads: CASSEIGNEKLFF. In DNA, the CDR3 is TGTGCCAGCAGTGAGATTGGCAATGAAAAACTGTTTTTT.

With regard to this clonotype: A far more abundant clone sits one base away, making this likely a read error. No conserved phenylalanine or tryptophan ends this CDR3, so it is likely a read error. This CDR3 reads CASSAGIGEGYTL. Here the CDR3 DNA reads TGTGCCAGCAGTGCCGGTATTGGGGAAGGCTACACCTTA. The V and J genes are TRBV6-5 and TRBJ1-2, with D unresolved. Trimming removed 5 bases from V and 8 bases from J, with 15 bases in between. The germline gives CDR1 MNHEY, CDR2 SVGAGI. There are 13 residues in the CDR3.

This clonotype was seen many times. The chain recombines TRBV6-9 with TRBJ2-5; D unclear. V lost 4 bases, J lost 1 base, and 4 bases lay in between. Per germline, CDR1 MNHGY and CDR2 SVAAGI. The CDR3 runs to 12 residues. The CDR3 sequence: CASSSVQETQYF. The CDR3 DNA is TGTGCCAGCAGTTCCGTCCAAGAGACCCAGTACTTC.

This clonotype was detected many times. CDR3 DNA sequence: TGCAGCGTTGAAGGTGGACAGGTGGACTCTGGGGCCAACGTCCTGACTTTC. This sequence encodes CSVEGGQVDSGANVLTF. This chain joins TRBV29-1 and TRBJ2-6; TRBD1 matches at 7 bases. The junction had 6 bases not matched to a gene; V was cut back by 1 base and J by 0 bases. The CDR3 is 17 amino acids. Germline-derived CDR1 and CDR2 are SQVTM and ANQGSEA.

This clonotype was detected ten times or more. The rearrangement uses TRBV6-1 and TRBJ1-5; possibly TRBD1 for D (5 bases). Germline values: CDR1 MNHNS, CDR2 SASEGT. This CDR3 has 16 residues. V was pared by 6 bases and J by 0 bases, with 15 bases between. Here the CDR3 DNA reads TGTGCCAGCAGGCGGGACGGAGCGTATAGCAATCAGCCCCAGCATTTT. Protein product: CASRRDGAYSNQPQHF.

This clonotype was observed many times. This sequence joins TRBV12-3 or TRBV12-4 and TRBJ2-7; 7 bases align to TRBD1. The CDR3 has 11 residues. V lost 5 bases, J lost 9 bases, and 4 bases stayed unmatched. CDR3 protein: CASSPGGRQYF. CDR3 DNA sequence: TGTGCCAGCAGTCCAGGGGGAAGGCAGTACTTC.

This clonotype was picked up a small number of times. A much larger clonotype is one base distant, so this may be a read error. The V gene is TRBV3-1, the J gene TRBJ1-2; no definite D call. This CDR3 is built from 13 residues. Trimming shortened V by 3 bases and J by 8 bases, and 13 bases separated the two germline ends. Germline V gene lookup returns CDR1 LGHDT and CDR2 YNNKEL (reference sequence). For the CDR3, the DNA is TGTGCCAGCAGCCATGCCCTCGTGGGGGGCTACACCTTC. Its protein is CASSHALVGGYTF.

This clonotype was detected many times. J is TRBJ1-1 and V is TRBV6-1, with 7 bases fitting TRBD1. CDR1 and CDR2 from the germline V gene are MNHNS and SASEGT. With 6 bases clipped from V and 3 bases from J, the junction kept 4 bases outside the gene matches. The CDR3 spans 13 residues. CDR3 sequence reads: CASSRDSDTEAFF. The DNA for the CDR3 is TGTGCCAGCAGCCGGGACAGCGACACTGAAGCTTTCTTT.

This clonotype was counted many times. This chain uses TRBV3-1 with TRBJ1-6; D uncertain. CDR3 length: 12 amino acids. V was trimmed by 3 bases and J by 10 bases, leaving 7 bases between them. Germline lookup yields CDR1 LGHDT and CDR2 YNNKEL (reference sequence). CDR3 DNA sequence: TGTGCCAGCAGCCAGGGATTCTCACCCCTCCACTTT. Residues: CASSQGFSPLHF. The variable domain in full, with the rest retrieved from reference TRBV3-1 and TRBJ1-6, is DTAVSQTPKYLVTQMGNDKSIKCEQNLGHDTMYWYKQDSKKFLKIMFSYNNKELIINETVPNRFSPKSPDKAHLNLHINSLELGDSAVYFCASSQGFSPLHFGNGTRLTVT.

There are many counts of this clonotype. The chain is built from TRBV15 and TRBJ2-7; D is undetermined. V shed 5 bases and J shed 3 bases, with 8 bases lying between them. Germline loops: CDR1 LNHNV, CDR2 YYDKDF (reference sequence). The CDR3 length is 12 residues. The DNA for the CDR3 is TGTGCCACCAGCTACGGTCGCTACGAGCAGTACTTC. Encoded protein: CATSYGRYEQYF.

Ten or more counts support this clonotype. The chain recombines TRBV10-3 with TRBJ1-2, with D perhaps TRBD1 (5 bases). The germline V and J ends were trimmed by 0 bases and 1 base, with 12 bases remaining between them. The CDR3 is made up of 16 amino acids. Germline loops: CDR1 ENHRY, CDR2 SYGVKD. CDR3 nucleotides: TGTGCCATCAGTGAGTCAAAGACAGCAAATAACTATGGCTACACCTTC. Residues: CAISESKTANNYGYTF.

With respect to this clonotype: A far larger clone is one base from this, pointing to a likely read error. The chain carries TRBV6-1 and TRBJ2-3; maybe TRBD1 (5 bases). The CDR3 is made up of 17 amino acids. The V and J ends lost 5 bases and 2 bases respectively, with 20 bases between them. Looked up from germline, CDR1 is MNHNS and CDR2 is SASEGT. The CDR3 protein is CASSLSVGHANTDTQYF. As DNA, the CDR3 is TGTGCCAGCAGTTTGTCCGTTGGACATGCGAACACAGATACGCAGTATTTT.